This T cell receptor (beta chain) stems from a study of blood T cell repertoires in COVID-19. Study-level information: Whether acute or convalescent, the COVID-19 samples came from the United States, Italy and Spain. T cells, B-cell-depleted T cells, or PBMCs provided the cDNA or gDNA that served as material.

Participants were placed into cohorts based on the clinical history they reported. The germline V gene encodes CDR1 SEHNR and CDR2 FQNEAQ (reference sequence). This CDR3 contains 17 residues. The ends lost 6 bases at V and 0 bases at J; junction bases unmatched: 8. Data came from immunoSEQ multiplex PCR; TCRdb stores just in-frame clones and leaves some out. The table shows 250,000 to 350,000 clones, with 85% to 90% occurring only once. This clonotype originated in a woman aged 45-65 years who had been exposed to COVID-19. This chain uses TRBV7-9 with TRBJ1-6; 7 nucleotides align to TRBD1. Sequencing input: PBMCs or T cells enriched from blood (not recorded which). The CDR3 coding sequence is TGTGCCAGCAGATCAGACAGGGAGAGCTCCTATAATTCACCCCTCCACTTT. Translating gives CASRSDRESSYNSPLHF.